Listed here are 4 T cell receptor beta chains from one sample, sequenced in a study of Ad26.COV2.S vaccination and SARS-CoV-2 variants. As for treatment: around 19 received Ad26.COV2.S at low or high dose, single or two shots; roughly 5 received placebo; per-sample allocation not given. Each sample was drawn 63 days after the first injection (of vaccine or placebo). TCRdb keeps only in-frame clones here, not all; method: immunoSEQ multiplex PCR. The sample lists around 450,000 clones, about 88% seen once, with about 2.4% in the top ten. The source was peripheral blood, collected in a trial of Ad26.COV2.S vaccine versus placebo. The origin of the receptors is a person aged 18-60 years who received the Ad26.COV2.S COVID-19 vaccine or a placebo.

This sequence joins TRBV28 and TRBJ2-5; the D call may be TRBD1 or TRBD2 (5 bases each). Trimming pared 1 base from V and 1 base from J, leaving 7 bases between. Germline assignment: CDR1 MDHEN and CDR2 SYDVKM. CDR3 length equals 14 residues. This chain's CDR3 is CASSLSGTQETQYF. The CDR3 DNA is TGTGCCAGCAGTTTATCCGGGACCCAAGAGACCCAGTACTTC.

This sequence joins TRBV7-9 and TRBJ2-1, with a weak D call TRBD2 (6 bases). This CDR3 comprises 15 residues. CDR1 is SEHNR and CDR2 is FQNEAQ in the germline V gene (reference sequence). V was trimmed by 1 base and J by 5 bases, leaving 12 bases between them. As DNA, the CDR3 is TGTGCCAGCAGCTTAGTTATGCGGGGTGACAATGAGCAGTTCTTC. Amino acid sequence: CASSLVMRGDNEQFF. The whole variable domain, filled in from reference TRBV7-9 and TRBJ2-1, reads DTGVSQNPRHKITKRGQNVTFRCDPISEHNRLYWYRQTLGQGPEFLTYFQNEAQLEKSRLLSDRFSAERPKGSFSTLEIQRTEQGDSAMYLCASSLVMRGDNEQFFGPGTRLTVL.

This chain joins TRBV3-1 (or the pseudogene TRBV3-2) and TRBJ1-1, with D tentatively TRBD1 (5 bases). V gave up 4 bases and J gave up 3 bases, with 9 bases separating them. CDR1 is LGHDT, CDR2 YNNKEL, per germline (reference sequence). The CDR3 runs 13 residues. The CDR3 spells CASSLDSYTEAFF. The CDR3 region has the DNA TGTGCCAGCAGCCTCGACAGTTACACTGAAGCTTTCTTT.

For the CDR3, the DNA is TGTGCCAGCAGTTTACTTCCGGGGACAGGCCCTTTCCACTTT. Protein sequence: CASSLLPGTGPFHF. The chain combines TRBV28 with TRBJ1-6, with TRBD1 matching 8 bases. J gave up 17 bases and V 2 bases, and 11 bases lay outside the gene matches. CDR3 length: 14 residues. Germline CDR1 MDHEN, CDR2 SYDVKM.